The T cell receptor beta chain under discussion was sequenced for a study of blood T cells in healthy people across ages. The germline CDR1 and CDR2 sequences are DFQATT and SNEGSKA (reference sequence). This CDR3 has 11 residues. Then a second PCR, running roughly 6 to 11 cycles, was carried out with a sample-barcoded 5' primer and a J-beta primer mix. At least 2.5 million CDR3-containing paired-end reads were obtained per sample. TCRdb ran MiXCR on the 5' RACE reads and lists one entry per CDR3 protein. The table includes hundreds of thousands of distinct CDR3 sequences, roughly 58% detected once. This clonotype was seen a few times.

The sample comprised blood. The V call is TRBV20-1, the J call TRBJ2-7; D unresolved. TRBJ2-4 explains the end of the DNA better; the J call may be wrong. This TCR derives from a man in his fifties or sixties in good health. DNA of the CDR3: TGCAGTGCTGCCGACCGAAACATTCAGTACTTC. Encoded protein: CSAADRNIQYF.